These 13 T cell receptor beta chains share one sample of origin, sequenced in a study of blood T cell repertoires in COVID-19. Assay used: immunoSEQ multiplex PCR; TCRdb lists only in-frame clones, some missing. The table has hundreds of thousands of clones, around 89% seen once. The sample taken for sequencing was PBMCs or T cells enriched from blood (not recorded which). Every receptor here comes from a woman aged 18-30 years with acute COVID-19.

The chain couples TRBV11-2 to TRBJ2-2, with D possibly being TRBD2 (5 bases). The CDR3 length is 13 residues. Germline V lookup: CDR1 SGHAT, CDR2 FQNNGV. V was clipped by 3 bases and J by 4 bases, with 6 bases between them. This chain's CDR3 is CASSFGVTGELFF. The CDR3, as DNA: TGTGCCAGCAGCTTCGGGGTCACCGGGGAGCTGTTTTTT.

This chain links TRBV10-2 with TRBJ2-1, with TRBD2 identical over 10 bases. There are 13 residues in the CDR3. V shed 6 bases and J 10 bases; nucleotides not matched to a gene: 6. Germline V lookup: CDR1 WSHSY, CDR2 SAAADI. The CDR3 DNA follows: TGCGCCAGCAGACCGGGACTAGCGAGAGAGCAGTTCTTC. Translating gives CASRPGLAREQFF.

V and J are TRBV19 and TRBJ1-5; 10 bases fit TRBD1. This CDR3 is 14 amino acids long. The germline V gene encodes CDR1 LNHDA and CDR2 SQIVND (reference sequence). The junction had 5 bases not matched to a gene; V was cut back by 8 bases and J by 4 bases. The CDR3 protein is CASRDRGSNQPQHF. Here the CDR3 DNA reads TGTGCCAGTCGGGACAGGGGATCAAATCAGCCCCAGCATTTT.

As for this clone: Different DNA sequences within this sample yield the same CDR3. The V and J genes are TRBV28 and TRBJ2-5; the D gene is possibly TRBD1 (6 bases). Germline CDR1 and CDR2: MDHEN and SYDVKM. The CDR3 loop spans 12 amino acids. Trimming removed 6 bases from V and 5 bases from J, with 10 bases in between. The CDR3 loop reads CASSQGLETQYF. CDR3 nucleotides: TGTGCCAGCAGCCAGGGGTTGGAGACCCAGTACTTC.

This clone was recorded once. The chain uses TRBV18 and TRBJ2-1; 14 bases match TRBD2. The V and J ends lost 6 bases and 7 bases, in that order; junction bases with no gene match: 11. Germline V gene lookup returns CDR1 KGHSH and CDR2 LQKENI. The CDR3 totals 17 residues. As DNA, the CDR3 is TGTGCCAGCTCTCCTAAAGGGACTAGCGGGAGCTCGAATGAGCAGTTCTTC. It encodes CASSPKGTSGSSNEQFF. Based on the CDR3 plus reference TRBV18 and TRBJ2-1, the full variable domain is NAGVMQNPRHLVRRRGQEARLRCSPMKGHSHVYWYRQLPEEGLKFMVYLQKENIIDESGMPKERFSAEFPKEGPSILRIQQVVRGDSAAYFCASSPKGTSGSSNEQFFGPGTRLTVL.

In this sample, this clone turned up once. The rearrangement links TRBV19 to TRBJ2-2, with 9 bases matching TRBD1. After removal of 3 bases from V and 7 bases from J, the junction contained 6 bases not matched to a gene. The CDR3 totals 15 residues. The germline V gene encodes CDR1 LNHDA and CDR2 SQIVND (reference sequence). The CDR3 DNA follows: TGTGCCAGTAGTATGGGACAGGGCCCTATCGGGGAGCTGTTTTTT. This gives the protein CASSMGQGPIGELFF.

The chain links TRBV4-1 to TRBJ2-7; TRBD2 matches 8 bases. The CDR3 is 19 residues long. V lost 0 bases and J lost 6; bases outside the gene matches: 19. From germline, CDR1 is MGHRA and CDR2 YSYEKL. For the CDR3, the DNA is TGCGCCAGCAGCCAAGATCCGGGAGGGGAGAACCCCGTTAGGTCCGAGCAGTACTTC. It codes for CASSQDPGGENPVRSEQYF.

The chain links TRBV19 to TRBJ1-4; TRBD1 is a possible D gene (6 bases). Trimming removed 5 bases from V and 4 bases from J, with 14 bases in between. The CDR3 extends over 15 amino acids. CDR1 is LNHDA and CDR2 is SQIVND in the germline V gene (reference sequence). As DNA, the CDR3 is TGTGCCAGTAGTTCCGGACAGAGTTTTAATGAAAAACTGTTTTTT. Amino acid sequence: CASSSGQSFNEKLFF.

The J gene is TRBJ1-5, the V gene TRBV28; D gene unclear. V was pared by 2 bases and J by 4 bases, with 9 bases between. The CDR3 sequence is 14 residues long. Germline values: CDR1 MDHEN, CDR2 SYDVKM. The CDR3 sequence is CASSLRERNQPQHF. The CDR3 DNA sequence: TGTGCCAGCAGTTTAAGGGAGAGGAATCAGCCCCAGCATTTT.

This sequence joins TRBV7-2 and TRBJ2-2; D remains unclear. CDR1 is SGHTA and CDR2 is FQGNSA in the germline V gene. There are 12 residues in the CDR3. Trimming left V 5 bases short and J 6 bases short, with 7 bases between. The CDR3 region has the DNA TGTGCCAGCAGCCACCGGTCCGGGGAGCTGTTTTTT. This sequence encodes CASSHRSGELFF. The variable domain in full, completed from reference TRBV7-2 and TRBJ2-2, reads GAGVSQSPSNKVTEKGKDVELRCDPISGHTALYWYRQSLGQGLEFLIYFQGNSAPDKSGLPSDRFSAERTGGSVSTLTIQRTQQEDSAVYLCASSHRSGELFFGEGSRLTVL.

This clone was seen once. The chain joins TRBV7-2 to TRBJ1-2; D remains unclear. V gave up 2 bases and J gave up 3 bases, with 10 bases separating them. CDR1 and CDR2 (germline): SGHTA, FQGNSA. CDR3 size: 14 residues. The CDR3 DNA sequence: TGTGCCAGCAGCTTAACTACCTCACACTATGGCTACACCTTC. This codes for CASSLTTSHYGYTF. Combining the CDR3 with reference TRBV7-2 and TRBJ1-2 gives the whole variable domain GAGVSQSPSNKVTEKGKDVELRCDPISGHTALYWYRQSLGQGLEFLIYFQGNSAPDKSGLPSDRFSAERTGGSVSTLTIQRTQQEDSAVYLCASSLTTSHYGYTFGSGTRLTVV.

The chain has TRBV7-9 and TRBJ2-1, with 9 bases matching TRBD2. The CDR3 contains 16 residues. CDR1 and CDR2 (germline): SEHNR, FQNEAQ (reference sequence). Losses at the gene ends were 1 base for V and 7 bases for J; bases not matched to a gene: 8. The chain's CDR3 is CASSLGRGGAGNEQFF. CDR3 bases: TGTGCCAGCAGCTTAGGGCGGGGGGGCGCGGGGAATGAGCAGTTCTTC.

This chain joins TRBV4-1 and TRBJ1-1, with TRBD1 as a possible D gene (6 bases). V gave up 1 base and J gave up 0 bases, with 12 bases separating them. CDR1 and CDR2 (germline): MGHRA, YSYEKL. The CDR3 is 16 residues long. CDR3 region: CASSQGRTDLNTEAFF. The CDR3, as DNA: TGCGCCAGCAGCCAAGGACGGACAGACCTGAACACTGAAGCTTTCTTT.